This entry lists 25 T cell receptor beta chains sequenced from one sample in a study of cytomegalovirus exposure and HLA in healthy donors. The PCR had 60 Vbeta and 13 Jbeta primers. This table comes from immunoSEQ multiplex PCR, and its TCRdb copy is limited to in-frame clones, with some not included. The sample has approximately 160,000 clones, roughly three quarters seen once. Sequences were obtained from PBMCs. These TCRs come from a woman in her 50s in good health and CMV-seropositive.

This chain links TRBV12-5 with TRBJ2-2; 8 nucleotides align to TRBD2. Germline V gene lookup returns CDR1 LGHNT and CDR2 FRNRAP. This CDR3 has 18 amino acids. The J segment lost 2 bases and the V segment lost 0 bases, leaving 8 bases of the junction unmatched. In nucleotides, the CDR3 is TGTGCTAGTGGTTTGGTGCGGGGGGCAGCGAGTAACACCGGGGAGCTGTTTTTT. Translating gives CASGLVRGAASNTGELFF.

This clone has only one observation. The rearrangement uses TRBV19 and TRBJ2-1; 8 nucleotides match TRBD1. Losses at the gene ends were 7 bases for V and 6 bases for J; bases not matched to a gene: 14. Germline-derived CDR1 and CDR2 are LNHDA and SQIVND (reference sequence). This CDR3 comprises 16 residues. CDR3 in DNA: TGTGCCAGTACCATCGGGACAGGTGTAATCGCCAATGAGCAGTTCTTC. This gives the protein CASTIGTGVIANEQFF.

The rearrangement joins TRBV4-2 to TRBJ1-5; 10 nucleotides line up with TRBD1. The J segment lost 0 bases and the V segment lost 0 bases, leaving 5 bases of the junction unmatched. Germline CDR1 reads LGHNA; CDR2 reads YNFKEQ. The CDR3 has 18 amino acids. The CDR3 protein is CASSQDLGQGFSNQPQHF. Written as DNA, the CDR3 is TGTGCCAGCAGCCAAGATTTGGGACAGGGGTTTAGCAATCAGCCCCAGCATTTT.

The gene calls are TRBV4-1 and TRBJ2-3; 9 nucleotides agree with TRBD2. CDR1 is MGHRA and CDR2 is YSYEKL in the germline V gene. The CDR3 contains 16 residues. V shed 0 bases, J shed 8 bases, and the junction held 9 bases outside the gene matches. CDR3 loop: CASSQEARGGPVTQYF. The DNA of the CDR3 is TGCGCCAGCAGCCAAGAAGCGCGGGGGGGCCCCGTTACGCAGTATTTT.

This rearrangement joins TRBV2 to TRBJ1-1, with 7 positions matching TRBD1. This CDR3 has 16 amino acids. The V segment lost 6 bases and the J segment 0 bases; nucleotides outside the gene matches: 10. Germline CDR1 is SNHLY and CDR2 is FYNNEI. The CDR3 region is CASSWTGGGMNTEAFF. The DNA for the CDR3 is TGTGCCAGCAGCTGGACAGGTGGGGGCATGAACACTGAAGCTTTCTTT.

The CDR3 DNA sequence: TGTGCCAGCAGCCGCCGGGGGGGCAACACCGGGGAGCTGTTTTTT. Its protein is CASSRRGGNTGELFF. This sequence joins TRBV5-6 and TRBJ2-2; 8 bases agree with TRBD2. After removal of 4 bases from V and 2 bases from J, the junction contained 4 bases not matched to a gene. Per the germline V gene, CDR1 is SGHDT and CDR2 is YYEEEE. The CDR3 covers 15 residues.

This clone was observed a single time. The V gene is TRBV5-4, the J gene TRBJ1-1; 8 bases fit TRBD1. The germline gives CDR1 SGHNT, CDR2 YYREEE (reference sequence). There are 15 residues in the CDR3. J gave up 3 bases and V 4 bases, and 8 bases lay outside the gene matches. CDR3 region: CASSLGTGGHTEAFF. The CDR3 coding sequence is TGTGCCAGCAGCCTAGGAACAGGGGGGCACACTGAAGCTTTCTTT.

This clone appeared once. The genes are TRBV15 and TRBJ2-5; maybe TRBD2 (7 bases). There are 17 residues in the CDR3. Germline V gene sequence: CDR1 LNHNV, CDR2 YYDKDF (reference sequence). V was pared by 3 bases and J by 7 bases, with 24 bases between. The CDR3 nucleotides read TGTGCCACCAGCAGGGGCTCCCGGGCGGGGGCGCGGGTGACCCAGTACTTC. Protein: CATSRGSRAGARVTQYF.

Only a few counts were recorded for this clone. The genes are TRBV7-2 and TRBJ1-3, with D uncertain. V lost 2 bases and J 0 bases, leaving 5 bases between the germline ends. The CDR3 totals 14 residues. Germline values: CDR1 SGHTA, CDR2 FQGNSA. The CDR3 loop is CASSLSSSGNTIYF. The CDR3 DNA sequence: TGTGCCAGCAGCTTAAGTAGCTCTGGAAACACCATATATTTT.

DNA of the CDR3: TGTGCCAGCTCACTAAACACGGACAGGAGATATAATTCACCCCTCCACTTT. This codes for CASSLNTDRRYNSPLHF. The chain joins TRBV18 to TRBJ1-6; 7 bases fit TRBD1. Germline trimming cut 4 bases from V and 4 bases from J; bases unmatched to any gene: 10. Germline CDR1 reads KGHSH; CDR2 reads LQKENI. The CDR3 extends over 17 amino acids.

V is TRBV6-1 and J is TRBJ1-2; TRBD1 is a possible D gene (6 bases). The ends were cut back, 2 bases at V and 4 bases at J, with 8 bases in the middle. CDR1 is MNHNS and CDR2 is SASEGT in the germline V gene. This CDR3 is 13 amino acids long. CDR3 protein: CASSEKQGYGYTF. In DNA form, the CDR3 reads TGTGCCAGCAGTGAAAAACAGGGCTATGGCTACACCTTC.

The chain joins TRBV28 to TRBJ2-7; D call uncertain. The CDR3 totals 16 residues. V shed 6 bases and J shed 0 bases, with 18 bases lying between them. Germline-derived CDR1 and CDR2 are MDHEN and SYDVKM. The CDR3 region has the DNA TGTGCCAGCAGCCATCCCACAGAATTACTCTCCTACGAGCAGTACTTC. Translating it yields CASSHPTELLSYEQYF. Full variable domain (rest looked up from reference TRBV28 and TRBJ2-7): DVKVTQSSRYLVKRTGEKVFLECVQDMDHENMFWYRQDPGLGLRLIYFSYDVKMKEKGDIPEGYSVSREKKERFSLILESASTNQTSMYLCASSHPTELLSYEQYFGPGTRLTVT.

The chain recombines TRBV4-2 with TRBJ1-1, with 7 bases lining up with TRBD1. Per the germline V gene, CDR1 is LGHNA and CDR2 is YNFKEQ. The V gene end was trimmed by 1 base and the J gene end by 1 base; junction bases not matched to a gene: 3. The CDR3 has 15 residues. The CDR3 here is CASSQGDSWNTEAFF. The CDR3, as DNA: TGTGCCAGCAGCCAAGGGGACAGTTGGAACACTGAAGCTTTCTTT.

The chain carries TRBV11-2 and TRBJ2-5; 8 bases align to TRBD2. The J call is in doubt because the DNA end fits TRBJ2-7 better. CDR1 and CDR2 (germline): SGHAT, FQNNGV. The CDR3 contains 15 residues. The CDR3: CASSLDPGGPYEQYF. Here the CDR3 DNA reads TGTGCCAGCAGCTTAGATCCGGGGGGGCCCTACGAGCAGTACTTC.

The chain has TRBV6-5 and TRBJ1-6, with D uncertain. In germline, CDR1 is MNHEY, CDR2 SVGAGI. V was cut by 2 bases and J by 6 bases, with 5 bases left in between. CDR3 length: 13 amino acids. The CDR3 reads CASSYEVNSPLHF. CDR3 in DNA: TGTGCCAGCAGTTACGAGGTTAATTCACCCCTCCACTTT.

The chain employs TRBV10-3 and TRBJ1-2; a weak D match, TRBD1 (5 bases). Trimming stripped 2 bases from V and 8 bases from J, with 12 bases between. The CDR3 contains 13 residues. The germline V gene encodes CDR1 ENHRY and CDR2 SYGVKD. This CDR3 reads CAISEPQGRGYTF. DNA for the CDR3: TGTGCCATCAGTGAGCCGCAGGGTAGGGGCTACACCTTC.

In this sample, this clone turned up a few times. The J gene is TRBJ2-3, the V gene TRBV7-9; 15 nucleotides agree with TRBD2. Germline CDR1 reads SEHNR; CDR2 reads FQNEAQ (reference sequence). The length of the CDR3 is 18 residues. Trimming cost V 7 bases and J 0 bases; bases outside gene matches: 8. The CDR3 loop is CASTGLAGGAASTDTQYF. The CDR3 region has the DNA TGTGCCAGCACCGGACTAGCGGGGGGGGCGGCTAGCACAGATACGCAGTATTTT.

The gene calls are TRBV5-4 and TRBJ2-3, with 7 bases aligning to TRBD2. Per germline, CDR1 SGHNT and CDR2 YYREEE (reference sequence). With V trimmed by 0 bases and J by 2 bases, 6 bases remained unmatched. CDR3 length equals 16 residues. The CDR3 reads CASSLGGGIYTDTQYF. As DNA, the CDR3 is TGTGCCAGCAGCTTGGGGGGAGGGATTTACACAGATACGCAGTATTTT.

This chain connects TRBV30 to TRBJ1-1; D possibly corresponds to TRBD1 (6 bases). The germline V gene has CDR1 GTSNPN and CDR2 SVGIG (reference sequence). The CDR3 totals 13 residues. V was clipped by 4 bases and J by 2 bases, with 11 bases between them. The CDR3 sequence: CAWMGTSNTEAFF. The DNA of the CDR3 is TGTGCCTGGATGGGGACATCTAACACTGAAGCTTTCTTT.

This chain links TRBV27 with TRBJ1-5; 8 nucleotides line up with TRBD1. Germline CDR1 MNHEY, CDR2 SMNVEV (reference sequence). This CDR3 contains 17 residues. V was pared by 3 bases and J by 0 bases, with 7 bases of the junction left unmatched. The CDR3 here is CASSFTGGGNSNQPQHF. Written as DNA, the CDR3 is TGTGCCAGCAGTTTCACAGGGGGAGGGAATAGCAATCAGCCCCAGCATTTT.

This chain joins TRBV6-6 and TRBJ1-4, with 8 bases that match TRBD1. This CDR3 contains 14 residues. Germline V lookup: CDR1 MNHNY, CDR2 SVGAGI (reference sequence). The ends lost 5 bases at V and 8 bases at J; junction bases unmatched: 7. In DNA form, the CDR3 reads TGTGCCAGCAGTCGGACAGGGAGGAGCGAAAAACTGTTTTTT. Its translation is CASSRTGRSEKLFF.

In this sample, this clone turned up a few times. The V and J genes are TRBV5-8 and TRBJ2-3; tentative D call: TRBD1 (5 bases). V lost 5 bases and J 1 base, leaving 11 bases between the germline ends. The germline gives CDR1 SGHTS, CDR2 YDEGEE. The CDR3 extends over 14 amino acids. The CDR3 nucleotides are TGTGCCAGCAGAAGCAGGGCGGGCACAGATACGCAGTATTTT. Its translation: CASRSRAGTDTQYF.

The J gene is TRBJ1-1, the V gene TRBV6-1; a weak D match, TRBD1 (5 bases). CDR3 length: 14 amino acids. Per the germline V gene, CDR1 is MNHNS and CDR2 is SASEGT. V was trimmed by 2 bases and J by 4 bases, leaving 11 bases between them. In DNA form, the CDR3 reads TGTGCCAGCAGTGAAAGGGGCCCCAGCACTGAAGCTTTCTTT. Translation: CASSERGPSTEAFF.

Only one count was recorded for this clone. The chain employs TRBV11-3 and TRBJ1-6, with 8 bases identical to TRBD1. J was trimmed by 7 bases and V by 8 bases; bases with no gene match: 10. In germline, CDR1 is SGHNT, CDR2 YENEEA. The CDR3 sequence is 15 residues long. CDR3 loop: CASRPRQGRNSPLHF. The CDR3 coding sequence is TGTGCCAGCCGCCCCCGACAGGGGAGGAATTCACCCCTCCACTTT.

DNA of the CDR3: TGTGCCAGCAGCTTAATTCATTCCAACCTGCGTAACTCACCCCTCCACTTT. Its translation is CASSLIHSNLRNSPLHF. The chain employs TRBV11-2 and TRBJ1-6; D unresolved. V gave up 2 bases and J gave up 10 bases, with 21 bases separating them. The germline CDR1 and CDR2 sequences are SGHAT and FQNNGV. This CDR3 has 17 amino acids.